This TCR beta chain was profiled in a study of regulatory T cells in long-lasting Graves disease. Study-wide context: Treatment with antithyroid drugs for over 5 years, together with positive TSH receptor antibodies, meant persistent Graves' disease.

Both iRepertoire HTBI primers and Arm-PCR of CDR3 regions were used to build the TCR beta libraries. Each CDR3 protein gets one entry after TCRdb re-called the multiplex PCR reads with MiXCR. The data show approximately 400,000 distinct CDR3 sequences, less than 30% seen once. Points from the study as a whole: It was in persistent disease that TRBV28, TRBJ1-2 and TRBJ2-5 were favored. New patients shared 970 or so public clonotypes, and persistent patients shared more, with under 3,500.

Time point here: persistent/refractory GD, antithyroid drugs over 5 years with positive TRAb. Construction of the TCR library relied on RNA isolated from PBMCs. Per American Thyroid Association guidelines, Graves' disease was diagnosed. In this sample, this clonotype turned up many times. Its antigen remains unknown. The CDR3 is 12 residues long. V dropped 6 bases and J dropped 8 bases, with 10 bases sitting between them. The V gene's germline CDR1 is MDHEN and CDR2 SYDVKM. The chain employs TRBV28 and TRBJ1-4; D is perhaps TRBD1 (5 bases). This clonotype was obtained from a woman between 40 and 50 years old with Graves disease. The starting material was peripheral blood mononuclear cells (PBMCs), obtained when the disease was refractory, from a patient treated with antithyroid drugs. The DNA for the CDR3 is TGTGCCAGCAGGGGGACGGTCGAAAAACTGTTTTTT. Protein: CASRGTVEKLFF.